This is a list of T cell receptor beta chains from one sample in a study of CD8 T cells in Susac syndrome. TCRdb redid the calling of the immunoSEQ multiplex PCR reads with MiXCR, one entry per CDR3 protein. The table includes approximately 150,000 distinct CDR3 sequences, approximately 93% detected once. Sequenced sample: CD4+ T cells from PBMCs. The receptor source for this set is a human donor with multiple sclerosis. Each CDR3 is given with its conserved first and last residue. The D gene is left open where the match is weak. Clone size is not always given. Where it is, it says once, few, many or a class for expanded clones.

d_call clone_size j_call v_call cdr3_nt cdr3_aa
TRBD1 . TRBJ2-5 TRBV10-3 TGTGCCATCAGTGGACAGGGCGTAGAGACCCAGTACTTC CAISGQGVETQYF
. . TRBJ1-2 TRBV19 TGTGCCAGTAGTATAGGATTCCTCTATGGCTACACCTTC CASSIGFLYGYTF
. . TRBJ1-4 TRBV19 TGTGCCAGTAGTATTTACAGTTGGGAAAAACTGTTTTTT CASSIYSWEKLFF
. . TRBJ2-1 TRBV2 TGTGCCAGCAGTAGACAGAGACTTTCCTACAATGAGCAGTTCTTC CASSRQRLSYNEQFF
. . TRBJ1-2 TRBV7-9 TGTGCCAGCAGCTTAGGGGGCAGCCACTATGGCTACACCTTC CASSLGGSHYGYTF
TRBD2 . TRBJ2-7 TRBV24-1 TGTGCCACCAGCCGCGGGGGGCCCAACTACGAGCAGTACTTC CATSRGGPNYEQYF
TRBD1 . TRBJ1-5 TRBV30 TGTGCCTGGAGCCAGGGGGAGTGGAAGCCCCAGCATTTT CAWSQGEWKPQHF
. . TRBJ2-2 TRBV12-3/TRBV12-4 TGTGCCAGCAGTTCCGGACGCTTACAGAACACCGGGGAGCTGTTTTTT CASSSGRLQNTGELFF
. . TRBJ2-2 TRBV6-5 TGTGCCAGCAGTTACTCACGGAACACCGGGGAGCTGTTTTTT CASSYSRNTGELFF
. . TRBJ2-6 TRBV27 TGTGCCAGCAGCCTTAAGGGTATAGGGTTGTCTGGGGCCAACGTCCTGACTTTC CASSLKGIGLSGANVLTF
TRBD1 . TRBJ1-4 TRBV4-3 TGCGCCAGCAGCCAAGATATCAGGGGGAATGAAAAACTGTTTTTT CASSQDIRGNEKLFF
. . TRBJ2-1 TRBV5-1 TGCGCCAGCAGCCCCATCGCGGACGCGATCAATGAGCAGTTCTTC CASSPIADAINEQFF
TRBD1 once TRBJ2-1 TRBV5-6 TGTGCCAGCAGTTTAACAGGGGGCCCTGGCGTGTTCTTC CASSLTGGPGVFF
TRBD2 . TRBJ2-7 TRBV20-1 TGCAGTGCCAATAACCCGGGACTAGCAATGTACGAGCAGTACTTC CSANNPGLAMYEQYF
. . TRBJ2-2 TRBV28 TGTGCCAGCAGCCCCGGGACGAGGACCGGGGAGCTGTTTTTT CASSPGTRTGELFF
. . TRBJ1-1 TRBV20-1 TGCAGTGCCGTAGGGGCAGGTTGGGTAGCTTTCTTT CSAVGAGWVAFF
TRBD2 . TRBJ2-5 TRBV2 TGTGCCAGCAGTGAAGGTAGCGGGGGGCCCCAAGAGACCCAGTACTTC CASSEGSGGPQETQYF
TRBD1 . TRBJ2-7 TRBV28 TGTGCCAGCAGGTACCGGGACAGGGGCTACGAGCAGTACTTC CASRYRDRGYEQYF
TRBD1 . TRBJ2-6 TRBV2 TGTGCCAGCAGCCGGGACAGGTCATCCTCTGGGGCCAACGTCCTGACTTTC CASSRDRSSSGANVLTF
. . TRBJ2-1 TRBV27 TGTGCCAGCAGTTTAAAGATCTACAATGAGCAGTTCTTC CASSLKIYNEQFF
. . TRBJ2-7 TRBV9 TGTGCCAGCAGCGTAGGGAGCAGGGGAAGCGAGCAGTACTTC CASSVGSRGSEQYF
TRBD2 . TRBJ2-4 TRBV10-2 TGCGCCAGCAGTGCGCGTCCAGCGGGAGGGCCACGCGACATTCAGTACTTC CASSARPAGGPRDIQYF
. . TRBJ1-6 TRBV12-3/TRBV12-4 TGTGCCAGCAGTTTAGGGTTACGACCCCTCCACTTT CASSLGLRPLHF
. . TRBJ1-5 TRBV5-1 TGCGCCAGCAGCTATACGGGTGGCAATCAGCCCCAGCATTTT CASSYTGGNQPQHF
. . TRBJ2-2 TRBV14 TGTGCCAGCAGCCAAGTCTACGGGACCGGGGAGCTGTTTTTT CASSQVYGTGELFF
TRBD2 once TRBJ2-3 TRBV7-2 TGTGCCAGCAGCCCCGGACGCGGGAGGGCAGCAGATACGCAGTATTTT CASSPGRGRAADTQYF